The 29 T cell receptor beta chains reported below all come from one sample, sequenced in a study of blood T cell repertoires in COVID-19. TCRdb keeps only in-frame clones here, not all; method: immunoSEQ multiplex PCR. The sample contains some 220,000 clones, around 80% of which appear only once. Material for sequencing was peripheral blood. These receptors originate from a man in his fifties with active or convalescent COVID-19.

CDR3 bases: TGTGCCATCGCGCGGGGGGGGTACACAGATACGCAGTATTTT. Translation gives CAIARGGYTDTQYF. This rearrangement joins TRBV6-5 to TRBJ2-3, with TRBD2 matching 9 bases. The germline gives CDR1 MNHEY, CDR2 SVGAGI. The CDR3 is 14 residues long. Trimming at V came to 10 bases and at J to 2 bases, leaving 7 bases not matched to a gene.

CDR3 region: CAIRGGSPYNEQFF. Here the CDR3 DNA reads TGTGCCATCAGAGGAGGGAGTCCCTACAATGAGCAGTTCTTC. The V gene is TRBV28, the J gene TRBJ2-1; weak D call: TRBD2 (6 bases). Germline V CDR1 and CDR2: MDHEN, SYDVKM. The CDR3 has 14 amino acids. Between the trimmed V and J ends, which lost 10 bases and 2 bases, there was a span of 15 bases.

The rearrangement uses TRBV6-5 and TRBJ2-7; 11 nucleotides match TRBD1. This CDR3 has 15 amino acids. J was trimmed by 2 bases and V by 6 bases; bases with no gene match: 6. From germline, CDR1 is MNHEY and CDR2 SVGAGI. The CDR3 sequence: CASSRPGQGAYEQYF. The DNA for the CDR3 is TGTGCCAGCAGCCGTCCGGGACAGGGGGCCTACGAGCAGTACTTC.

The chain is built from TRBV19 and TRBJ1-1; 7 nucleotides agree with TRBD1. Trimming cost V 5 bases and J 4 bases; bases outside gene matches: 7. The germline V gene has CDR1 LNHDA and CDR2 SQIVND (reference sequence). The length of the CDR3 is 14 residues. In DNA form, the CDR3 reads TGTGCCAGTAGTGCTGACAGGGTCTTCACTGAAGCTTTCTTT. Translation: CASSADRVFTEAFF.

This clone was found a few times. The CDR3 reads CASSLSAGTQETQYF. In DNA, the CDR3 is TGTGCCAGCAGTTTATCGGCCGGGACACAAGAGACCCAGTACTTC. The chain carries TRBV27 and TRBJ2-5; perhaps TRBD1 as D (6 bases). V was cut by 0 bases and J by 2 bases, with 10 bases left in between. The CDR3 loop spans 15 amino acids. The germline CDR1 and CDR2 sequences are MNHEY and SMNVEV (reference sequence).

This sequence joins TRBV5-6 and TRBJ1-2; tentative D call: TRBD1 (6 bases). V shed 4 bases and J shed 4 bases, with 11 bases lying between them. The CDR3 is made up of 13 amino acids. The germline V gene has CDR1 SGHDT and CDR2 YYEEEE. Written as DNA, the CDR3 is TGTGCCAGCAGCCTCAAGGGGGTCTATGGCTACACCTTC. Its translation is CASSLKGVYGYTF.

The chain carries TRBV6-5 and TRBJ2-5, with D perhaps matching TRBD2 (6 bases). The V gene lost 4 bases and the J gene lost 2 bases, with 8 bases spanning the gap. Germline CDR1 and CDR2: MNHEY and SVGAGI. The CDR3 is made up of 13 amino acids. The CDR3 nucleotides are TGTGCCAGCAGTTCAGGACTACAAGAGACCCAGTACTTC. As protein: CASSSGLQETQYF.

The rearrangement links TRBV9 to TRBJ2-3; D may be TRBD2 (5 bases). Germline CDR1 is SGDLS and CDR2 is YYNGEE. Trimming cost V 0 bases and J 2 bases, with 7 bases left between them. The CDR3 extends over 14 amino acids. CDR3 protein: CASSVAGDTDTQYF. As DNA, the CDR3 is TGTGCCAGCAGCGTAGCCGGGGACACAGATACGCAGTATTTT.

This chain uses TRBV5-1 with TRBJ1-4, with TRBD1 as a possible D gene (6 bases). The CDR3 totals 17 residues. Germline CDR1 reads SGHRS; CDR2 reads YFSETQ. The ends were cut back, 1 base at V and 6 bases at J, with 19 bases in the middle. CDR3 amino acids: CASSLRATGRYDEKLFF. CDR3 DNA: TGCGCCAGCAGCTTGCGGGCCACAGGGAGATACGATGAAAAACTGTTTTTT.

The J gene is TRBJ2-5, the V gene TRBV5-1; possible D gene TRBD2, 6 bases. With 4 bases removed from V and 2 bases from J, the gap between germline ends came to 12 bases. This CDR3 contains 14 residues. Germline CDR1 reads SGHRS; CDR2 reads YFSETQ. The CDR3: CASSMGGDQETQYF. DNA for the CDR3: TGCGCCAGCAGCATGGGGGGAGATCAAGAGACCCAGTACTTC.

The gene calls are TRBV7-2 and TRBJ1-1, with D unresolved. The CDR3 is made up of 15 amino acids. Germline V gene lookup returns CDR1 SGHTA and CDR2 FQGNSA. Trimming pared 0 bases from V and 1 base from J, leaving 9 bases between. The CDR3 region is CASSLAGGENTEAFF. DNA for the CDR3: TGTGCCAGCAGCTTAGCGGGAGGCGAGAACACTGAAGCTTTCTTT.

The genes are TRBV3-1 (or the pseudogene TRBV3-2) and TRBJ2-7; a weak D match, TRBD1 (5 bases). The CDR3 covers 20 residues. The ends were cut back, 2 bases at V and 0 bases at J, with 26 bases in the middle. CDR1 LGHDT and CDR2 YNNKEL come from the germline V gene (reference sequence). CDR3 bases: TGTGCCAGCAGCCAAAAAAGCAGGGCCACAGACCGAAGAGACTCCTACGAGCAGTACTTC. It specifies CASSQKSRATDRRDSYEQYF.

V usage is TRBV6-5 and J usage is TRBJ2-5; TRBD2 might be the D (7 bases). The CDR3 sequence is 15 residues long. Germline lookup yields CDR1 MNHEY and CDR2 SVGAGI. The V end was cut by 6 bases, the J end by 4 bases, with 18 bases between. CDR3 in amino acids: CASSPPGRGGETQYF. For the CDR3, the DNA is TGTGCCAGCAGCCCCCCCGGAAGGGGGGGAGAGACCCAGTACTTC.

As to this clone: Additional DNA sequences in this sample encode the identical CDR3. The rearrangement uses TRBV19 and TRBJ2-1; 8 bases are shared with TRBD2. The CDR3 loop spans 15 amino acids. The germline gives CDR1 LNHDA, CDR2 SQIVND (reference sequence). V shed 2 bases and J 4 bases; nucleotides not matched to a gene: 4. DNA for the CDR3: TGTGCCAGTAGTATATTTGGGACTAGATACAATGAGCAGTTCTTC. This translates into CASSIFGTRYNEQFF.

Written as DNA, the CDR3 is TGCGCCAGCAGCCAGGACAGGGGTGGAAACACCATATATTTT. It yields the protein CASSQDRGGNTIYF. V usage is TRBV5-1 and J usage is TRBJ1-3; 9 positions agree with TRBD1. Germline CDR1 SGHRS, CDR2 YFSETQ. V lost 4 bases and J lost 3; bases outside the gene matches: 2. CDR3 length equals 14 residues. The full variable domain, with the rest looked up from reference TRBV5-1 and TRBJ1-3, is KAGVTQTPRYLIKTRGQQVTLSCSPISGHRSVSWYQQTPGQGLQFLFEYFSETQRNKGNFPGRFSGRQFSNSRSEMNVSTLELGDSALYLCASSQDRGGNTIYFGEGSWLTVV.

The chain carries TRBV7-2 and TRBJ1-4, with D possibly matching TRBD1 (6 bases). CDR1 SGHTA and CDR2 FQGNSA come from the germline V gene. This CDR3 contains 16 residues. Trimming cost V 5 bases and J 5 bases, with 18 bases left between them. CDR3 bases: TGTGCCAGCAGCAAGGGGGTGTTGGGCCTCAATGAAAAACTGTTTTTT. It specifies CASSKGVLGLNEKLFF.

The rearrangement joins TRBV15 to TRBJ1-5; D unclear. V lost 4 bases, J lost 2 bases, and 9 bases lay in between. Germline V gives CDR1 LNHNV, CDR2 YYDKDF (reference sequence). The CDR3 runs to 14 residues. CDR3 amino acids: CATSNLMGNQPQHF. The CDR3 DNA follows: TGTGCCACCAGCAACCTAATGGGCAATCAGCCCCAGCATTTT.

This chain uses TRBV18 with TRBJ2-6; no firm D call. This CDR3 is 17 amino acids long. Germline lookup yields CDR1 KGHSH and CDR2 LQKENI. V shed 0 bases and J shed 0 bases, with 9 bases lying between them. Here the CDR3 reads CASSPPSSGSGANVLTF. As DNA, the CDR3 is TGTGCCAGCTCACCACCGAGTTCGGGCTCTGGGGCCAACGTCCTGACTTTC.

The chain uses TRBV5-1 and TRBJ2-1; the D gene is possibly TRBD1 (5 bases). The CDR3 has 16 residues. V gave up 3 bases and J gave up 9 bases, with 22 bases separating them. CDR1 and CDR2 (germline): SGHRS, YFSETQ. CDR3 nucleotides: TGCGCCAGCAGCTCCCGTGGAGCAGGTCAAAGGGGTGAGCAGTTCTTC. Its protein product is CASSSRGAGQRGEQFF.

By proportion, this clone is medium-sized. The DNA for the CDR3 is TGTGCCAGCAGGGACACGGATCAAGAGACCCAGTACTTC. It specifies CASRDTDQETQYF. The chain carries TRBV6-5 and TRBJ2-5; possible D gene TRBD1, 5 bases. Germline CDR1 is MNHEY and CDR2 is SVGAGI. The CDR3 has 13 amino acids. Trimming left V 6 bases short and J 2 bases short, with 10 bases between.

This chain links TRBV6-5 with TRBJ1-1; tentatively, D is TRBD1 (6 bases). V was trimmed by 7 bases and J by 4 bases, leaving 13 bases between them. Germline V gene lookup returns CDR1 MNHEY and CDR2 SVGAGI. The CDR3 sequence is 13 residues long. The CDR3 protein is CASTRTGSTEAFF. The CDR3 region has the DNA TGTGCCAGCACCCGAACAGGGAGCACTGAAGCTTTCTTT.

The gene calls are TRBV28 and TRBJ2-1; a possible D gene is TRBD2 (7 bases). Germline values: CDR1 MDHEN, CDR2 SYDVKM. The CDR3 contains 16 residues. The V end lost 3 bases, the J end lost 1 base, and 13 bases lay between the germline ends. CDR3 sequence (DNA): TGTGCCAGCAGTTTCGCGGGGGCAGGTTCCTACAATGAGCAGTTCTTC. Translating it yields CASSFAGAGSYNEQFF.

This clone appeared a few times. This chain uses TRBV18 with TRBJ1-2; 10 bases are shared with TRBD1. V was pared by 4 bases and J by 4 bases, with 9 bases of the junction left unmatched. There are 16 residues in the CDR3. Per germline, CDR1 KGHSH and CDR2 LQKENI. The CDR3 DNA is TGTGCCAGCTCACTTCGGACAGGGGGGATCAGCTATGGCTACACCTTC. Translation gives CASSLRTGGISYGYTF.

The rearrangement uses TRBV5-1 and TRBJ2-5; 7 positions agree with TRBD1. This CDR3 has 13 amino acids. Looked up from germline, CDR1 is SGHRS and CDR2 is YFSETQ. V was pared by 8 bases and J by 5 bases, with 9 bases of the junction left unmatched. The CDR3 here is CASTTQGRETQYF. CDR3 bases: TGCGCCAGTACCACACAGGGGCGGGAGACCCAGTACTTC.

This chain links TRBV15 with TRBJ1-2; D possibly corresponds to TRBD1 (6 bases). Germline V gene sequence: CDR1 LNHNV, CDR2 YYDKDF (reference sequence). Trimming left V 3 bases short and J 6 bases short, with 14 bases between. The CDR3 has 14 residues. CDR3 region: CATSRGGAKNGYTF. CDR3 bases: TGTGCCACCAGCAGGGGGGGGGCTAAGAATGGCTACACCTTC.

The J gene is TRBJ2-1, the V gene TRBV7-2; no reliable D call. V lost 6 bases and J 1 base, leaving 7 bases between the germline ends. Germline loops: CDR1 SGHTA, CDR2 FQGNSA. The CDR3 covers 13 residues. CDR3 loop: CASSFNSYNEQFF. CDR3 sequence (DNA): TGTGCCAGCAGTTTTAATTCCTACAATGAGCAGTTCTTC.

The chain links TRBV7-6 to TRBJ2-1, with a tentative D call TRBD2 (6 bases). With 1 base removed from V and 3 bases from J, the gap between germline ends came to 13 bases. The germline CDR1 and CDR2 sequences are SGHVS and FNYEAQ. CDR3 length: 16 amino acids. CDR3 in amino acids: CASSLGVEAGYNEQFF. Here the CDR3 DNA reads TGTGCCAGCAGCTTAGGAGTCGAAGCGGGCTACAATGAGCAGTTCTTC.

The J gene is TRBJ1-2, the V gene TRBV18, with a possible D match to TRBD1 (6 bases). The CDR3 has 15 residues. Trimming pared 0 bases from V and 1 base from J, leaving 9 bases between. In germline, CDR1 is KGHSH, CDR2 LQKENI. CDR3: CASSPPGTINYGYTF. The CDR3 DNA reads as TGTGCCAGCTCACCACCCGGGACAATTAACTATGGCTACACCTTC.

The chain joins TRBV28 to TRBJ2-5; 12 bases fit TRBD1. Unmatched junction bases numbered 2, after V lost 0 bases and J lost 3 bases. The CDR3 length is 16 residues. CDR1 is MDHEN, CDR2 SYDVKM, per germline. CDR3 nucleotides: TGTGCCAGCAGTTTATGGGGACAGGGGGCTGAAGAGACCCAGTACTTC. Translating it yields CASSLWGQGAEETQYF.